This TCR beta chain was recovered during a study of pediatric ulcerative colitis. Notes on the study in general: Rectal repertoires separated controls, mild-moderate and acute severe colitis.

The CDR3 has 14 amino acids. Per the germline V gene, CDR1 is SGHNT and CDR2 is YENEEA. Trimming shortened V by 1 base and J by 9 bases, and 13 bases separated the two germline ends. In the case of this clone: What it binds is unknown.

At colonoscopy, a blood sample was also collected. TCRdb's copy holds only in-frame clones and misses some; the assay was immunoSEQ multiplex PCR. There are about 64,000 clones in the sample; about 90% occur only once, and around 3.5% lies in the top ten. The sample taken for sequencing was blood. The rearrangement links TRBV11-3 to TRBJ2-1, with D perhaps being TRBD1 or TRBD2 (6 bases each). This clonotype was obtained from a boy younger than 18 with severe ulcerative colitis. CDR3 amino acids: CASSLAMTGAEQFF. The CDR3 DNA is TGTGCCAGCAGCTTAGCCATGACGGGGGCTGAGCAGTTCTTC.